These T cell receptor beta chains were read from a single sample in a study of blood T cell repertoires in COVID-19. TCRdb's table, derived via immunoSEQ multiplex PCR, lists solely in-frame clones and lacks some. This table holds more than 150,000 clones, about four fifths found once. The sequencing input was peripheral blood. These TCRs come from a human donor in a cohort sampled during active COVID-19. The CDR3 runs from the conserved cysteine through the conserved F or W. The order of the fields is clone size, V gene, D gene, J gene, CDR3 protein, CDR3 DNA. The D gene is left open where the match is weak. Not every row has a clone size; where given, it reads once, few, many or a size class.

NA	TRBV25-1	TRBD1	TRBJ2-7	CASSTFPDRGSGEQYF	TGTGCCAGCAGCACTTTCCCCGACAGGGGCAGTGGCGAGCAGTACTTC
NA	TRBV15	TRBD1	TRBJ1-2	CATSRDLGQGARSGYTF	TGTGCCACCAGCAGAGATTTGGGACAGGGGGCGAGGTCTGGCTACACCTTC
NA	TRBV29-1	NA	TRBJ2-4	CSVHGQAKNIQYF	TGCAGCGTCCACGGACAGGCCAAAAACATTCAGTACTTC
NA	TRBV7-7	TRBD2	TRBJ2-1	CASSFQTSGVYNEQFF	TGTGCCAGCAGCTTCCAAACTAGCGGGGTCTACAATGAGCAGTTCTTC
NA	TRBV4-1	TRBD2	TRBJ2-5	CAIQISGREETQYF	TGCGCCATCCAAATCTCAGGGAGGGAAGAGACCCAGTACTTC
once	TRBV19	TRBD2	TRBJ2-3	CASSIMAARGADTQYF	TGTGCCAGTAGTATAATGGCGGCCCGGGGGGCAGATACGCAGTATTTT
NA	TRBV18	TRBD1	TRBJ2-1	CASSLNPGQGANEQFF	TGTGCCAGCTCGCTGAATCCGGGACAGGGGGCAAATGAGCAGTTCTTC
few	TRBV11-2	TRBD1	TRBJ2-2	CASSLGYGQGATGELFF	TGTGCCAGCAGCTTAGGATACGGACAGGGGGCGACCGGGGAGCTGTTTTTT
NA	TRBV2	NA	TRBJ1-1	CASSDSQGTEAFF	TGTGCCAGCAGTGATTCACAGGGTACTGAAGCTTTCTTT
NA	TRBV6-6	TRBD2	TRBJ2-1	CASSSERGGPYNEQFF	TGTGCCAGCAGTTCCGAGCGGGGGGGCCCCTACAATGAGCAGTTCTTC
NA	TRBV19	TRBD1	TRBJ2-2	CASKTGTGTPGELFF	TGTGCCAGTAAAACCGGGACAGGGACCCCCGGGGAGCTGTTTTTT
few	TRBV10-1	NA	TRBJ2-7	CASSNTSF	TGCGCCAGCAGCAACACCTCCTTC
NA	TRBV29-1	TRBD1	TRBJ2-7	CSALDRASSYEQYF	TGCAGCGCCCTTGACAGGGCAAGCTCCTACGAGCAGTACTTC
NA	TRBV30	TRBD1	TRBJ1-1	CACGQGMSVNTEAFF	TGTGCCTGCGGACAGGGGATGTCCGTGAACACTGAAGCTTTCTTT
NA	TRBV29-1	NA	TRBJ2-7	CSVVIGLSGVYEQYF	TGCAGCGTTGTAATCGGCTTATCAGGGGTCTACGAGCAGTACTTC
NA	TRBV2	NA	TRBJ1-3	CASSGFSGTQGNTIYF	TGTGCCAGCAGTGGTTTTTCGGGGACACAAGGAAACACCATATATTTT
NA	TRBV5-1	TRBD1	TRBJ1-2	CASSPQGAYGYTF	TGCGCCAGCAGCCCCCAGGGGGCCTATGGCTACACCTTC
NA	TRBV3-1/TRBV3-2	NA	TRBJ2-5	CASSFGLLADEQETQYF	TGTGCCAGCAGCTTCGGACTCCTCGCCGACGAACAAGAGACCCAGTACTTC
once	TRBV30	NA	TRBJ1-1	CAWSVEPGSSVDTEAFF	TGTGCCTGGAGTGTAGAGCCAGGGTCTTCGGTGGACACTGAAGCTTTCTTT
NA	TRBV7-9	NA	TRBJ2-1	CASSLGVGHSNEQFF	TGTGCCAGCAGCTTAGGCGTGGGGCACTCCAATGAGCAGTTCTTC
NA	TRBV7-2	TRBD2	TRBJ2-7	CASSSLAGGAYEQYF	TGTGCCAGCAGCTCGCTAGCGGGGGGGGCCTACGAGCAGTACTTC
once	TRBV7-6	NA	TRBJ1-1	CASSFRAEGNTEAFF	TGTGCCAGCAGCTTTCGTGCCGAGGGGAACACTGAAGCTTTCTTT
NA	TRBV9	TRBD1	TRBJ1-2	CASSAQTGGGYTF	TGTGCCAGCAGCGCCCAGACAGGGGGCGGCTACACCTTC
NA	TRBV30	TRBD1	TRBJ1-1	CACHPGTGGNTEAFF	TGTGCCTGCCATCCCGGGACAGGGGGGAACACTGAAGCTTTCTTT
NA	TRBV5-6	NA	TRBJ2-7	CASSPYSNSYEQYF	TGTGCCAGCAGCCCTTACTCCAACTCCTACGAGCAGTACTTC
NA	TRBV6-5	NA	TRBJ2-2	CASRDSQNTGELFF	TGTGCCAGCAGGGACAGCCAAAACACCGGGGAGCTGTTTTTT
NA	TRBV6-2/TRBV6-3	NA	TRBJ2-7	CASSYPGSAYEQYF	TGTGCCAGCAGTTACCCAGGATCTGCCTACGAGCAGTACTTC
NA	TRBV5-1	TRBD2	TRBJ2-7	CASSFLGGGTNEQYF	TGCGCCAGCAGCTTCCTAGGCGGGGGAACTAACGAGCAGTACTTC
NA	TRBV27	TRBD1	TRBJ1-4	CASSLHRGTNEKLFF	TGTGCCAGCAGTTTACACAGGGGAACTAATGAAAAACTGTTTTTT
NA	TRBV7-9	TRBD2	TRBJ2-1	CASSSTLGSGGYLGEQFF	TGTGCCAGCAGCTCCACCCTAGGGAGCGGGGGTTACTTGGGTGAGCAGTTCTTC
NA	TRBV5-1	NA	TRBJ1-1	CASSFSQGLNTEAFF	TGCGCCAGCAGCTTCAGCCAGGGTTTGAACACTGAAGCTTTCTTT
NA	TRBV5-1	NA	TRBJ2-2	CASSPGQTGELFF	TGCGCCAGCAGCCCAGGACAGACCGGGGAGCTGTTTTTT
NA	TRBV2	NA	TRBJ1-6	CASSRSPVDNSPLHF	TGTGCCAGCAGCAGGTCCCCCGTGGATAATTCACCCCTCCACTTT
NA	TRBV6-5	NA	TRBJ2-1	CATSRADYTYNEQFF	TGTGCCACCAGTCGGGCAGACTATACCTACAATGAGCAGTTCTTC
NA	TRBV12-3/TRBV12-4	NA	TRBJ2-1	CASSPNGYPRFF	TGTGCCAGCAGTCCCAACGGGTATCCGCGGTTCTTC